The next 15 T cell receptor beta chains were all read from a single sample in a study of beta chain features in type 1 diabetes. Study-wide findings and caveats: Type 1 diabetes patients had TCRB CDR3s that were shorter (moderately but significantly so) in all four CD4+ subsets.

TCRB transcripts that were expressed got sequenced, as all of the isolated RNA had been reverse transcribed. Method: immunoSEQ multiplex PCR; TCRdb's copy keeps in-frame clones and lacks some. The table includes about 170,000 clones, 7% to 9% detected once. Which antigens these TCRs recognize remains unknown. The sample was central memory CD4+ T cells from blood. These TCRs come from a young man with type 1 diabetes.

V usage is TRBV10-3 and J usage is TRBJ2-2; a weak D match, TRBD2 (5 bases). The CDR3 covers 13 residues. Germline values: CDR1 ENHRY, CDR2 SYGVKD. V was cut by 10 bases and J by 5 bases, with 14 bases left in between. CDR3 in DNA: TGTGCCACTTCATTACGGGAAACCGGGGAGCTGTTTTTT. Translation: CATSLRETGELFF.

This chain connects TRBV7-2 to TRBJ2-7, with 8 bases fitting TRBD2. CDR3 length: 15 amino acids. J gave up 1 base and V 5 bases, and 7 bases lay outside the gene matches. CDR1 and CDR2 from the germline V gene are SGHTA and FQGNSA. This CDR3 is CASSKGGTRSYEQYF. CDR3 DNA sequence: TGTGCCAGCAGCAAAGGGGGGACTAGGTCCTACGAGCAGTACTTC.

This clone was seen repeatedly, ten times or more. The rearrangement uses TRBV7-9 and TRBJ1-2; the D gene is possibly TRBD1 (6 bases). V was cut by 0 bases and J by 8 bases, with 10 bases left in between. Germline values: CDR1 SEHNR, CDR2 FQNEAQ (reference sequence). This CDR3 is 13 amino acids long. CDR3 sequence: CASSLADSGGYTF. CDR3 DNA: TGTGCCAGCAGCTTAGCGGACAGCGGAGGCTACACCTTC.

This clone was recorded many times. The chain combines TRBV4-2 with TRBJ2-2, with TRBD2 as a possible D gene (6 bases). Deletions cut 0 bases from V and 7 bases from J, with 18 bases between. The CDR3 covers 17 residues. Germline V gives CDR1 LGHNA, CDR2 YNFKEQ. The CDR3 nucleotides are TGTGCCAGCAGCCAAGAATCGACTAGAGGGACTGGCGGGGAGCTGTTTTTT. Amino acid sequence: CASSQESTRGTGGELFF.

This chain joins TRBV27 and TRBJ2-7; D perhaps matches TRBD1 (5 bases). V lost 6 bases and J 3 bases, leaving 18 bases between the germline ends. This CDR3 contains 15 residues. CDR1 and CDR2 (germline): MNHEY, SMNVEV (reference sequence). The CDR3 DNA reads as TGTGCCAGCAGCCGCGATCAGGGATCAATCTACGAGCAGTACTTC. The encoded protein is CASSRDQGSIYEQYF.

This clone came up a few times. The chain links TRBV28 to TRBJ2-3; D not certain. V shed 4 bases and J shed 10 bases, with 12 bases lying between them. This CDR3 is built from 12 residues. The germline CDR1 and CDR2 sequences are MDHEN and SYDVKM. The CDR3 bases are TGTGCCAGCAGTTCCCCCTTGGCTGCGCAGTATTTT. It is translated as CASSSPLAAQYF.

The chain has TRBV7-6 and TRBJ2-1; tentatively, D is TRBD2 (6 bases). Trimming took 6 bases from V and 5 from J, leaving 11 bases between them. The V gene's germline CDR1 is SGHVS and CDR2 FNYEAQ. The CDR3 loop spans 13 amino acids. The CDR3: CASRRDRNNEQFF. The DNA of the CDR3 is TGTGCCAGCAGGCGGGACCGAAACAATGAGCAGTTCTTC.

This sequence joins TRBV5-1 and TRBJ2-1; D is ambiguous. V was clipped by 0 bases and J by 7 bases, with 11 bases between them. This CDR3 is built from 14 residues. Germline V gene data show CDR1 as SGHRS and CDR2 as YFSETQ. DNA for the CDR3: TGCGCCAGCAGCTTGGTGGCAGGAAAAAATGAGCAGTTCTTC. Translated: CASSLVAGKNEQFF.

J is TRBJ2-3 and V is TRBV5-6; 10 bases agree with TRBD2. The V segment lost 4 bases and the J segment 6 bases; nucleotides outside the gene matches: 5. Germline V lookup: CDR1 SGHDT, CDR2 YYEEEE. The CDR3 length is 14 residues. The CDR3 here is CASSPLTSGDTQYF. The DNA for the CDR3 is TGTGCCAGCAGCCCGTTGACTAGCGGGGATACGCAGTATTTT.

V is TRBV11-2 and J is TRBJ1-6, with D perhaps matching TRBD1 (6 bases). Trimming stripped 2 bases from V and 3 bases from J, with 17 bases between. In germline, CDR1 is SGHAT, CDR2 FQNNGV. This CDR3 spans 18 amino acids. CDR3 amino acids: CASSLLSQGNFYNSPLHF. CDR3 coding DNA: TGTGCCAGCAGCTTATTGTCACAGGGTAACTTCTATAATTCACCCCTCCACTTT.

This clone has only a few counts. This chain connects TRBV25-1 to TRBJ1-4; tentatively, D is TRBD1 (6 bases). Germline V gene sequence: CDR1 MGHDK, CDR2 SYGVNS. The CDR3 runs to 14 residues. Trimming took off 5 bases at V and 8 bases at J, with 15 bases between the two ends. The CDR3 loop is CASSKDSYSEKLFF. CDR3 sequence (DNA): TGTGCCAGCAGTAAGGACAGCTATTCCGAAAAACTGTTTTTT. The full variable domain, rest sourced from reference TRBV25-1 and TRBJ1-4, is EADIYQTPRYLVIGTGKKITLECSQTMGHDKMYWYQQDPGMELHLIHYSYGVNSTEKGDLSSESTVSRIRTEHFPLTLESARPSHTSQYLCASSKDSYSEKLFFGSGTQLSVL.

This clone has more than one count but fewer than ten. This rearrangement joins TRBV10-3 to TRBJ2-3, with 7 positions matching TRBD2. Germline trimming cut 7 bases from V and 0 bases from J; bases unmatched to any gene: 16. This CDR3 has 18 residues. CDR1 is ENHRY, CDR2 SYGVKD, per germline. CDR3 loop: CAITSRRESGTSTDTQYF. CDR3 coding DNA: TGTGCCATCACGAGTCGGCGGGAGAGTGGGACTAGCACAGATACGCAGTATTTT.

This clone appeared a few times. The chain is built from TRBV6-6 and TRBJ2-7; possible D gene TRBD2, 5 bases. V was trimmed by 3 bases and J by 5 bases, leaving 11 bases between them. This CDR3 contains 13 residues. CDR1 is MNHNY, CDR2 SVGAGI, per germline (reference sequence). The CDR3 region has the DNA TGTGCCAGCAGTTATCCCCTAGCCCACGAGCAGTACTTC. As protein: CASSYPLAHEQYF.

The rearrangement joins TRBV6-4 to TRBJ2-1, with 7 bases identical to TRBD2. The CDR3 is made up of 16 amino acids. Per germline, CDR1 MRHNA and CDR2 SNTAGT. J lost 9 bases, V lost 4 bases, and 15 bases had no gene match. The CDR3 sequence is CASSALAVREGLEQFF. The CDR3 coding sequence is TGTGCCAGCAGTGCTCTAGCGGTTCGTGAGGGCCTTGAGCAGTTCTTC.

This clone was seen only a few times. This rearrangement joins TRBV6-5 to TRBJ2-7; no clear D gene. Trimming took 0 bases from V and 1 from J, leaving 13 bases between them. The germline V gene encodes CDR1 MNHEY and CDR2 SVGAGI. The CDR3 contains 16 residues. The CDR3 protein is CASSYSTPSLSYEQYF. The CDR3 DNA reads TGTGCCAGCAGTTACTCGACTCCCAGCCTATCCTACGAGCAGTACTTC.